Below are 11 T cell receptor beta chains sequenced from a single sample in a study of CD8 T cells in ankylosing spondylitis. MiXCR, applied by TCRdb to the 5' RACE reads, yields one record per CDR3 protein. The sample consists of approximately 110,000 distinct CDR3 sequences, 24% of them appearing once. Material for sequencing was synovial fluid, either unsorted or a sorted T cell fraction (not recorded which). The receptors originated from a male donor with ankylosing spondylitis.

This sequence joins TRBV11-2 and TRBJ2-3; D gene uncertain. This CDR3 has 16 residues. Germline V gives CDR1 SGHAT, CDR2 FQNNGV. V gave up 5 bases and J gave up 0 bases, with 15 bases separating them. The CDR3 here is CASSPRQVISTDTQYF. In DNA form, the CDR3 reads TGTGCCAGCAGCCCCCGCCAGGTGATTAGCACAGATACGCAGTATTTT.

This clonotype has a handful of counts. This may be a read error, as it is one base from a much larger clone. This rearrangement joins TRBV7-2 to TRBJ1-1; D is uncertain. The germline V gene encodes CDR1 SGHTA and CDR2 FQGNSA. The CDR3 covers 9 residues. V lost 1 base, J lost 10 bases, and 1 base lay in between. CDR3 nucleotides: TGTGCCAGCAGCTTAGTAGCTTTCTTT. It is translated as CASSLVAFF.

In this sample, this clonotype turned up a few times. The CDR3 reads CATDAGASNQPQHF. The DNA of the CDR3 is TGTGCCACCGATGCGGGGGCTAGCAATCAGCCCCAGCATTTT. This rearrangement joins TRBV19 to TRBJ1-5, with D possibly TRBD1 on 6 matching bases. The V gene lost 10 bases and the J gene lost 0 bases, with 13 bases spanning the gap. The CDR3 is 14 amino acids. Germline loops: CDR1 LNHDA, CDR2 SQIVND (reference sequence).

This clonotype was counted only a few times. This sequence joins TRBV20-1 and TRBJ2-1; TRBD2 matches 9 bases. The CDR3 loop spans 15 amino acids. V lost 3 bases and J lost 8; bases outside the gene matches: 11. Germline CDR1 is DFQATT and CDR2 is SNEGSKA (reference sequence). The CDR3 sequence is CSARGIAGAAYEQFF. CDR3 sequence (DNA): TGCAGTGCTAGGGGGATAGCGGGAGCGGCGTATGAGCAGTTCTTC.

The chain recombines TRBV24-1 with TRBJ1-1; tentatively, D is TRBD1 (6 bases). Deletions cut 4 bases from V and 6 bases from J, with 14 bases between. Germline-derived CDR1 and CDR2 are KGHDR and SFDVKD. This CDR3 spans 14 amino acids. In DNA, the CDR3 is TGTGCCACCAGTGACCCAAGAGGGGGAGCTGAAGCTTTCTTT. The encoded protein is CATSDPRGGAEAFF.

The chain uses TRBV20-1 and TRBJ2-5, with 9 bases fitting TRBD2. After removal of 0 bases from V and 5 bases from J, the junction contained 13 bases not matched to a gene. CDR1 is DFQATT and CDR2 is SNEGSKA in the germline V gene (reference sequence). CDR3 size: 17 residues. CDR3 sequence (DNA): TGCAGTGCTAGAGATCGGCTAGCGGGAAATATCCCGGAGACCCAGTACTTC. Its protein is CSARDRLAGNIPETQYF.

J is TRBJ1-6 and V is TRBV3-1; possible D gene TRBD1, 6 bases. Germline V lookup: CDR1 LGHDT, CDR2 YNNKEL (reference sequence). Trimming took off 4 bases at V and 7 bases at J, with 14 bases between the two ends. The CDR3 has 15 amino acids. CDR3 nucleotide sequence: TGTGCCAGCAGCCGCCGAAGGGGGGAAAATTCACCCCTCCACTTT. Translated, it gives CASSRRRGENSPLHF. The complete variable domain, with remaining parts taken from reference TRBV3-1 and TRBJ1-6, reads DTAVSQTPKYLVTQMGNDKSIKCEQNLGHDTMYWYKQDSKKFLKIMFSYNNKELIINETVPNRFSPKSPDKAHLNLHINSLELGDSAVYFCASSRRRGENSPLHFGNGTRLTVT.

This clonotype came up many times. The V gene is TRBV10-2, the J gene TRBJ2-5, with TRBD2 identical over 7 bases. After removal of 4 bases from V and 4 bases from J, the junction contained 6 bases not matched to a gene. CDR3 length: 14 residues. Germline CDR1 reads WSHSY; CDR2 reads SAAADI. Here the CDR3 reads CASSALTGGETQYF. CDR3 DNA: TGCGCCAGCAGTGCGTTAACGGGAGGAGAGACCCAGTACTTC.

The chain carries TRBV20-1 and TRBJ2-1; 9 nucleotides agree with TRBD2. V dropped 3 bases and J dropped 0; count of bases not matched to a gene: 9. CDR1 and CDR2 (germline): DFQATT, SNEGSKA (reference sequence). The CDR3 sequence is 17 residues long. The CDR3 DNA sequence: TGCAGTGCTAGGGGCGGGGGGGGCCAGGGCTCCTACAATGAGCAGTTCTTC. Protein sequence: CSARGGGGQGSYNEQFF.

This clonotype was detected only a few times. CDR3 amino acids: CASSWDKSNTEAFF. The CDR3 coding sequence is TGTGCCAGCAGCTGGGACAAATCGAACACTGAAGCTTTCTTT. The rearrangement uses TRBV2 and TRBJ1-1; weak D call: TRBD1 (6 bases). CDR3 length: 14 amino acids. Germline CDR1 and CDR2: SNHLY and FYNNEI. Trimming pared 6 bases from V and 1 base from J, leaving 12 bases between.

This chain joins TRBV5-1 and TRBJ2-1; no firm D call. This CDR3 spans 14 amino acids. V lost 4 bases and J 2 bases, leaving 10 bases between the germline ends. Germline CDR1 is SGHRS and CDR2 is YFSETQ. CDR3 protein: CASSPRPTYNEQFF. The CDR3 DNA follows: TGCGCCAGCAGCCCCAGGCCGACCTACAATGAGCAGTTCTTC.